One sample yielded the 15 T cell receptor beta chains listed below, sequenced in a study of control samples from healthy donors and cancer patients. The protocol was immunoSEQ multiplex PCR, while the TCRdb copy is restricted to in-frame clones and leaves out a portion. The data show roughly 450,000 clones, 75% to 95% seen once. The material sequenced was PBMCs. These receptors all come from a man in his forties with head and neck cancer.

The chain is built from TRBV30 and TRBJ2-7; a possible D gene is TRBD2 (6 bases). The CDR3 has 15 residues. Germline loops: CDR1 GTSNPN, CDR2 SVGIG (reference sequence). V dropped 3 bases and J dropped 7 bases, with 22 bases sitting between them. CDR3 nucleotide sequence: TGTGCCTGGAGCGGGCGGGGTCCTCGGCTCTGGGAGCAGTACTTC. Its translation: CAWSGRGPRLWEQYF.

The rearrangement uses TRBV4-1 and TRBJ2-1; D is undetermined. CDR1 MGHRA and CDR2 YSYEKL come from the germline V gene. V was clipped by 4 bases and J by 8 bases, with 9 bases between them. The CDR3 loop spans 12 amino acids. This chain's CDR3 is CASSLNSYEQFF. The DNA for the CDR3 is TGCGCCAGCAGCCTCAATTCCTATGAGCAGTTCTTC.

The chain employs TRBV27 and TRBJ1-1, with D maybe TRBD1 (5 bases). From germline, CDR1 is MNHEY and CDR2 SMNVEV (reference sequence). Deletions cut 6 bases from V and 0 bases from J, with 8 bases between. CDR3 length: 13 residues. CDR3 sequence reads: CASRVGLNTEAFF. The CDR3 coding sequence is TGTGCCAGCAGGGTGGGACTGAACACTGAAGCTTTCTTT.

This clone was seen only once. The chain couples TRBV5-1 to TRBJ2-3; the D is unclear. The CDR3 totals 14 residues. The V gene's germline CDR1 is SGHRS and CDR2 YFSETQ. V was trimmed by 4 bases and J by 0 bases, leaving 9 bases between them. DNA of the CDR3: TGCGCCAGCAGCGCGATCGGGAGCACAGATACGCAGTATTTT. Protein sequence: CASSAIGSTDTQYF.

V usage is TRBV7-6 and J usage is TRBJ2-5; TRBD1 might be the D (6 bases). CDR1 and CDR2 from the germline V gene are SGHVS and FNYEAQ. The CDR3 is 15 amino acids. The germline V and J ends were trimmed by 5 bases and 1 base, with 14 bases remaining between them. The chain's CDR3 is CASSIRKQGQETQYF. The CDR3 bases are TGTGCCAGCAGCATTAGGAAACAGGGCCAAGAGACCCAGTACTTC.

As concerns this clone: The identical CDR3 is also encoded by other nucleotide sequences in the sample. This chain connects TRBV27 to TRBJ2-5; 10 bases agree with TRBD2. Germline V CDR1 and CDR2: MNHEY, SMNVEV (reference sequence). The V segment lost 3 bases and the J segment 4 bases; nucleotides outside the gene matches: 5. The CDR3 is 15 residues long. This CDR3 is CASSLSGGAGETQYF. The CDR3 DNA reads TGTGCCAGCAGTTTGAGCGGGGGGGCTGGAGAGACCCAGTACTTC.

The CDR3 region is CAWSPGTAFSEQYF. CDR3 nucleotide sequence: TGTGCCTGGAGCCCAGGGACCGCGTTCAGCGAGCAGTACTTC. V gene TRBV30 combines with J gene TRBJ2-7; either TRBD1 or TRBD2 may supply D (5 bases each). Germline lookup yields CDR1 GTSNPN and CDR2 SVGIG (reference sequence). The V end was cut by 3 bases, the J end by 6 bases, with 18 bases between. The CDR3 runs to 14 residues.

The CDR3 sequence is CASSRDGAGQPQHF. The DNA for the CDR3 is TGTGCCAGCAGCCGGGACGGGGCGGGTCAGCCCCAGCATTTT. The chain links TRBV7-6 to TRBJ1-5, with a weak D call TRBD1 (5 bases). CDR3 length equals 14 residues. Deletions cut 5 bases from V and 6 bases from J, with 14 bases between. Germline CDR1 is SGHVS and CDR2 is FNYEAQ.

The chain combines TRBV6-5 with TRBJ2-7; possible D gene TRBD1, 5 bases. Between the trimmed V and J ends, which lost 2 bases and 7 bases, there was a span of 15 bases. Germline V gives CDR1 MNHEY, CDR2 SVGAGI. CDR3 size: 14 residues. Here the CDR3 DNA reads TGTGCCAGCAGTTACGAGTCAGGGTTGGATGAGCAGTACTTC. Protein product: CASSYESGLDEQYF.

The CDR3 nucleotides read TGTGCCAGCAGCTTAGCGGGGACGGAGGTAACCGGGGAGCTGTTTTTT. It yields the protein CASSLAGTEVTGELFF. The rearrangement links TRBV7-2 to TRBJ2-2; D possibly uses TRBD1 or TRBD2 (5 bases each). CDR1 SGHTA and CDR2 FQGNSA come from the germline V gene. CDR3 length: 16 amino acids. V dropped 0 bases and J dropped 5 bases, with 13 bases sitting between them.

The CDR3 loop is CASSFGGLDTQYF. The CDR3 DNA follows: TGTGCCAGCAGTTTTGGAGGGCTGGATACGCAGTATTTT. This sequence joins TRBV12-3 or TRBV12-4 and TRBJ2-3; possibly TRBD2 for D (6 bases). The CDR3 has 13 amino acids. V was trimmed by 3 bases and J by 6 bases, leaving 10 bases between them.

The rearrangement uses TRBV30 and TRBJ2-3; no clear D. Per the germline V gene, CDR1 is GTSNPN and CDR2 is SVGIG (reference sequence). V shed 2 bases and J shed 0 bases, with 15 bases lying between them. The CDR3 spans 16 residues. The CDR3 nucleotides are TGTGCCTGGAGTATCTTACTTAATGGGAGCACAGATACGCAGTATTTT. Translating it yields CAWSILLNGSTDTQYF.

The chain links TRBV13 to TRBJ2-1, with TRBD1 matching 7 bases. V was clipped by 5 bases and J by 9 bases; unmatched bases: 16. Germline assignment: CDR1 PRHDT and CDR2 FYEKMQ (reference sequence). This CDR3 contains 16 residues. The CDR3 coding sequence is TGTGCCAGCAGCCACCACTACCTCACAGGGGATGGTGAGCAGTTCTTC. Encoded protein: CASSHHYLTGDGEQFF.

Comment on this clone: Other DNA sequences in the sample encode the same CDR3. This chain uses TRBV21-1 with TRBJ1-5; the table's D gene call, TRBD1, was not cross checked with the DNA. TRBV21-1 is deemed a pseudogene. The CDR3 is 19 amino acids. CDR3 bases: TGTGCCAGCAGCAAAGCGCTGAAAGGGGCAGGTTCCCAAATGGGGCCCCAGCATTTT. It codes for CASSKALKGAGSQMGPQHF.

This chain joins TRBV5-1 and TRBJ2-1, with D hard to call. The CDR3 has 15 residues. Germline assignment: CDR1 SGHRS and CDR2 YFSETQ. The ends were cut back, 0 bases at V and 12 bases at J, with 19 bases in the middle. CDR3 sequence (DNA): TGCGCCAGCAGCTTGGGTGGACGGACGAACCCGCGGCAGTTCTTC. This encodes CASSLGGRTNPRQFF.